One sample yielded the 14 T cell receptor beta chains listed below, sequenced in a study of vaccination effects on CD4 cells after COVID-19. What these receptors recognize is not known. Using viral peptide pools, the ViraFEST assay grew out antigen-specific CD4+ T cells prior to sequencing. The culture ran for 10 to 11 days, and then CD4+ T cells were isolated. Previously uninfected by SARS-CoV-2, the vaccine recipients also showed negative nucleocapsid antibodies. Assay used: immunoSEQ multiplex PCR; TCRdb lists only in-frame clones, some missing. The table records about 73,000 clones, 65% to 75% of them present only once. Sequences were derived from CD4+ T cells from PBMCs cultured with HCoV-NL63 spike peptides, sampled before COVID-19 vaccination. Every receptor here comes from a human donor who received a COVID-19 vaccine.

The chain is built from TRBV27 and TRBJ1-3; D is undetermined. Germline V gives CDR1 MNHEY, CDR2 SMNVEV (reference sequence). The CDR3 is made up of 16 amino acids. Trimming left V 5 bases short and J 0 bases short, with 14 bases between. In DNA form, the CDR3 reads TGTGCCAGCAGTCCAAAGTTGCTCAGCTCTGGAAACACCATATATTTT. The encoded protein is CASSPKLLSSGNTIYF.

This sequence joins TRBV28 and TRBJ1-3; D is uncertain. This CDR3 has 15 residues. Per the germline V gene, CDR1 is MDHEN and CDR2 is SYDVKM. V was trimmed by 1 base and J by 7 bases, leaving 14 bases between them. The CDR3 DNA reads TGTGCCAGCAGTTTATTTGGGAGATCGACGAACACCATATATTTT. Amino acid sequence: CASSLFGRSTNTIYF.

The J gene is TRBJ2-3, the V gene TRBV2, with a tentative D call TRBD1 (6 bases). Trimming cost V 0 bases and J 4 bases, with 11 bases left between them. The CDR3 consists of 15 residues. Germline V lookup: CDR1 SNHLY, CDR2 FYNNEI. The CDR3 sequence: CASSEALKGADTQYF. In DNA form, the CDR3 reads TGTGCCAGCAGTGAAGCGCTGAAGGGGGCAGATACGCAGTATTTT. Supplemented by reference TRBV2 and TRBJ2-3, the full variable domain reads EPEVTQTPSHQVTQMGQEVILRCVPISNHLYFYWYRQILGQKVEFLVSFYNNEISEKSEIFDDQFSVERPDGSNFTLKIRSTKLEDSAMYFCASSEALKGADTQYFGPGTRLTVL.

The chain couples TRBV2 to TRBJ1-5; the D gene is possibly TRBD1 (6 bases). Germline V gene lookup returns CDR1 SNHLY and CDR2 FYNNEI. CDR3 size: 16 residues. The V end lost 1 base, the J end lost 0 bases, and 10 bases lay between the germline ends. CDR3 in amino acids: CASSEGEGGSNQPQHF. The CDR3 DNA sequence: TGTGCCAGCAGTGAAGGGGAGGGGGGTAGCAATCAGCCCCAGCATTTT.

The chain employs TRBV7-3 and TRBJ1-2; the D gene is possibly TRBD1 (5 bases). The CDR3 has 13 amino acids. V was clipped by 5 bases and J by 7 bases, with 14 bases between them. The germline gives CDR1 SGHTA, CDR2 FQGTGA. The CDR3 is CASSPSAGGGYTF. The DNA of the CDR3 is TGTGCCAGCAGCCCCTCGGCGGGGGGTGGCTACACCTTC.

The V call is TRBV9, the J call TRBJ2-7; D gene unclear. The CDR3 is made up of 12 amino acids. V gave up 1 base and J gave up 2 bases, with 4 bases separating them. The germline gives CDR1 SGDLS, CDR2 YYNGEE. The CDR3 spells CASSVRAYEQYV. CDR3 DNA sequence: TGTGCCAGCAGCGTAAGGGCCTACGAGCAGTACGTC.

The CDR3 loop reads CASSRRGRDEKLFF. The CDR3 bases are TGCGCCAGCAGCCGCAGGGGGCGCGATGAAAAACTGTTTTTT. The chain joins TRBV5-1 to TRBJ1-4; 8 bases are shared with TRBD1. Trimming took 4 bases from V and 6 from J; bases not matched to a gene: 5. CDR3 size: 14 residues. The germline CDR1 and CDR2 sequences are SGHRS and YFSETQ.

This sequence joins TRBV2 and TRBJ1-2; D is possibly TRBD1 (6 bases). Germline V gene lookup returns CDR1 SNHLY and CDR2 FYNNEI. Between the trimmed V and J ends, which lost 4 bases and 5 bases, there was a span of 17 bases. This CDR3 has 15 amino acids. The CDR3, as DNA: TGTGCCAGCAGTGGGGTTCCAGACAGGAATTATGGCTACACCTTC. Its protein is CASSGVPDRNYGYTF.

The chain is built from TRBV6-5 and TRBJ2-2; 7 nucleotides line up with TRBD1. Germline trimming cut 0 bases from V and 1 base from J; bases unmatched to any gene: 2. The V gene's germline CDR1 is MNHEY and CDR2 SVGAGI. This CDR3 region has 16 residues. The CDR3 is CASSYSRTGNTGELFF. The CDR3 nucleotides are TGTGCCAGCAGTTACTCCCGGACAGGGAACACCGGGGAGCTGTTTTTT.

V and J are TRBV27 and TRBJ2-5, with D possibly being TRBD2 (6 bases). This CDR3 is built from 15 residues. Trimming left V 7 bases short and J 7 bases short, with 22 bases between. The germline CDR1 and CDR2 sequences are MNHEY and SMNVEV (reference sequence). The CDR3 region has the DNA TGTGCCAGCACTCCGACTAGGGGATGGATCGGGACCCAGTACTTC. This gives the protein CASTPTRGWIGTQYF.

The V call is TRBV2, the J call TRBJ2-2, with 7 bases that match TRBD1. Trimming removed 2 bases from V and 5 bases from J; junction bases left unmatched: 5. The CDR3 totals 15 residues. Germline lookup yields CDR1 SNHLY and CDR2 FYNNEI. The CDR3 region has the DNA TGTGCCAGCAGTGAATTAGGGGGCGCGACCGGGGAGCTGTTTTTT. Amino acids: CASSELGGATGELFF.

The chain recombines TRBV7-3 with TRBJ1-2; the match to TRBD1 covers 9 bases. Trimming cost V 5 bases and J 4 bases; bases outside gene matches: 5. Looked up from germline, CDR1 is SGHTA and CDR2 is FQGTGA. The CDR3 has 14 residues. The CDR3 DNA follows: TGTGCCAGCAGCCCAGACAGGGGGTCCTATGGCTACACCTTC. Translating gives CASSPDRGSYGYTF.

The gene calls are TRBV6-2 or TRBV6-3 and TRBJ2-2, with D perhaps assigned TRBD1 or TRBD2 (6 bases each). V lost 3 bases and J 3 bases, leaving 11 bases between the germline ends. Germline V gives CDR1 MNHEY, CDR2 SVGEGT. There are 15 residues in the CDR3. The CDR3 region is CASSYLGGYTGELFF. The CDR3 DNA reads TGTGCCAGCAGTTATCTCGGGGGCTACACCGGGGAGCTGTTTTTT.

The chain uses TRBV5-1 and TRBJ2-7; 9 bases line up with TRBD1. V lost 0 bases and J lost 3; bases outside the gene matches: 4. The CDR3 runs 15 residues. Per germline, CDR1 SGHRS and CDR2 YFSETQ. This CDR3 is CASSLGPGQGYEQYV. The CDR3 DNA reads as TGCGCCAGCAGCTTGGGCCCGGGACAGGGCTACGAGCAGTACGTC.